The 8 T cell receptor beta chains reported below all come from one sample, sequenced in a study of blood T cell repertoires in COVID-19. Produced via immunoSEQ multiplex PCR; TCRdb's table is partial and in-frame only. There are some 320,000 clones in the sample; about 87% occur only once, and roughly 5% lies in the top ten. The specimen was PBMCs or T cells enriched from blood (not recorded which). These receptors all stem from a woman in her twenties or thirties who had recovered from COVID-19.

This rearrangement joins TRBV9 to TRBJ1-3; 9 bases fit TRBD1. V dropped 3 bases and J dropped 8; count of bases not matched to a gene: 12. The germline V gene encodes CDR1 SGDLS and CDR2 YYNGEE. The CDR3 runs to 16 residues. CDR3 sequence (DNA): TGTGCCAGCAGCGACGGACAGGGGACAATTGGGGACACCATATATTTT. Translation: CASSDGQGTIGDTIYF.

This chain uses TRBV7-2 with TRBJ1-2; 9 positions match TRBD1. Trimming at V came to 1 base and at J to 8 bases, leaving 2 bases not matched to a gene. Germline lookup yields CDR1 SGHTA and CDR2 FQGNSA. CDR3 length: 13 residues. CDR3 nucleotides: TGTGCCAGCAGCTTAGACAGGGGGCTCGGCTACACCTTC. It is translated as CASSLDRGLGYTF.

The CDR3 nucleotides are TGCGCCAGCAGCTTGGGGGGACAGAGTTACTATGGCTACACCTTC. Translating it yields CASSLGGQSYYGYTF. The rearrangement uses TRBV5-1 and TRBJ1-2; 7 bases are shared with TRBD1. Germline V lookup: CDR1 SGHRS, CDR2 YFSETQ. The CDR3 is made up of 15 amino acids. V dropped 0 bases and J dropped 3; count of bases not matched to a gene: 5.

V is TRBV24-1 and J is TRBJ1-2; D is undetermined. The CDR3 totals 12 residues. With 1 base removed from V and 7 bases from J, the gap between germline ends came to 6 bases. Germline CDR1 is KGHDR and CDR2 is SFDVKD. The CDR3 region is CATSDFLSGYTF. CDR3 bases: TGTGCCACCAGTGATTTCCTCTCTGGCTACACCTTC.

CDR3 sequence reads: CASSASGTGYNSPLHF. CDR3 nucleotides: TGTGCCAGCAGCGCCTCCGGGACAGGGTATAATTCACCCCTCCACTTT. This chain links TRBV9 with TRBJ1-6; 9 nucleotides match TRBD1. V gave up 3 bases and J gave up 4 bases; unmatched junction bases: 5. Germline V CDR1 and CDR2: SGDLS, YYNGEE. This CDR3 has 16 residues.

DNA of the CDR3: TGTGCCAGCACCCCGGGGGGCCGCACTGAAGCTTTCTTT. Protein product: CASTPGGRTEAFF. The chain is built from TRBV6-5 and TRBJ1-1, with a possible D match to TRBD1 (6 bases). CDR1 is MNHEY and CDR2 is SVGAGI in the germline V gene. The germline V and J ends were trimmed by 7 bases and 4 bases, with 13 bases remaining between them. The CDR3 has 13 residues.

The chain combines TRBV4-2 with TRBJ2-1; weak D call: TRBD2 (5 bases). The V end was cut by 3 bases, the J end by 4 bases, with 19 bases between. This CDR3 region has 17 residues. Per the germline V gene, CDR1 is LGHNA and CDR2 is YNFKEQ. The CDR3 DNA sequence: TGTGCCAGCAGCCAGGACTTTATATTGGGATTATACAATGAGCAGTTCTTC. Translated, it gives CASSQDFILGLYNEQFF.

The rearrangement joins TRBV2 to TRBJ2-3; D call uncertain. V dropped 4 bases and J dropped 4 bases, with 9 bases sitting between them. This CDR3 contains 13 residues. Germline-derived CDR1 and CDR2 are SNHLY and FYNNEI. This CDR3 is CASSVMRPDTQYF. The CDR3 bases are TGTGCCAGCAGTGTGATGAGGCCAGATACGCAGTATTTT.